The TCR beta chain under discussion was sequenced for a study of blood T cell repertoires in COVID-19. Turning to the study itself: Sources were T cells, B-cell-depleted T cells, or PBMCs; the material itself was cDNA or gDNA.

CDR1 is SNHLY and CDR2 is FYNNEI in the germline V gene. This CDR3 region has 16 residues. With 1 base clipped from V and 4 bases from J, the junction kept 9 bases outside the gene matches. Original processing methods: Estimation of nucleated cell counts relied on the amplification of reference gene primers. Here immunoSEQ multiplex PCR was the method, and the copy in TCRdb shows in-frame clones only, minus some. For V, J and clone size, that table is used; D and trimming come from the DNA. In the table there are around 150,000 clones, around 87% of which are singletons. Membership in each cohort depended on participant-reported clinical history. Two negative PCRs, clearance, or symptom resolution were required of recovered Cohort 3 donors.

The origin of this receptor is a woman between 50 and 59 years old who had recovered from COVID-19. The sequencing sample was made of PBMCs or T cells enriched from blood (not recorded which). This chain links TRBV2 with TRBJ2-7; 8 nucleotides align to TRBD1. CDR3 coding DNA: TGTGCCAGCAGTGAAGTTAGGGCAGGGGGCCTTTACGAGCAGTACTTC. Protein: CASSEVRAGGLYEQYF.